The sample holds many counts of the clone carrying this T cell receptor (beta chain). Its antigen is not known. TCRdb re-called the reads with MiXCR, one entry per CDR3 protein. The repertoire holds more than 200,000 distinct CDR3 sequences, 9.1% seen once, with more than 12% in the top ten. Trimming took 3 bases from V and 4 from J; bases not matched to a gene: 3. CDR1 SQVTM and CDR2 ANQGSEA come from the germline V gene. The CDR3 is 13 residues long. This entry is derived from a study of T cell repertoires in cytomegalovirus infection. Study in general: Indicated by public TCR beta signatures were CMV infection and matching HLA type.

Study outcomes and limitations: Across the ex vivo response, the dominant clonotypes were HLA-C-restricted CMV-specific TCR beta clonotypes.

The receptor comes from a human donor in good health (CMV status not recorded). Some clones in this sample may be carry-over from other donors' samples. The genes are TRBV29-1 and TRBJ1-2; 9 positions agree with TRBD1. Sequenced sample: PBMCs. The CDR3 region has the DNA TGCAGCGTTGAGACAGGGGGGGGCTATGGCTACACCTTC. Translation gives CSVETGGGYGYTF.